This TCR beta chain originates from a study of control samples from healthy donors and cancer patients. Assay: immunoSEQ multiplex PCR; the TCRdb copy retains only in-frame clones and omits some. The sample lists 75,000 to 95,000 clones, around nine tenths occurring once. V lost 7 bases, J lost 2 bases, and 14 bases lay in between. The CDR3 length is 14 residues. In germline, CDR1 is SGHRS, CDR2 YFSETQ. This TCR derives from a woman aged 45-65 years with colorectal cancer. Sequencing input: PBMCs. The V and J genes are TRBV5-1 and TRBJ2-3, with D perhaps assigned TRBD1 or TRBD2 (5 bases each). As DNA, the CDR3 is TGCGCCAGCGCTCGAGGGGACGCCACAGATACGCAGTATTTT. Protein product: CASARGDATDTQYF. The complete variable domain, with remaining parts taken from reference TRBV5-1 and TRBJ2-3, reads KAGVTQTPRYLIKTRGQQVTLSCSPISGHRSVSWYQQTPGQGLQFLFEYFSETQRNKGNFPGRFSGRQFSNSRSEMNVSTLELGDSALYLCASARGDATDTQYFGPGTRLTVL.